The 5 T cell receptor beta chains given below trace back to one sample, sequenced in a study of OX40 agonist ivuxolimab in advanced cancers. Libraries were prepared by immunoSEQ multiplex PCR; TCRdb keeps only in-frame clonotypes and omits some of them. The sample holds more than 75,000 clones, roughly 93% seen once. The source was CD4+ or CD8+ T cells sorted from blood, collected in a trial of the OX40 agonist ivuxolimab. The receptors derive from an adult with an advanced solid tumor such as melanoma, head and neck, liver or kidney cancer.

This sequence joins TRBV7-8 and TRBJ1-3; D remains ambiguous. Germline values: CDR1 SGHVS, CDR2 FQNEAQ. The CDR3 sequence is 16 residues long. The V end lost 5 bases, the J end lost 3 bases, and 17 bases lay between the germline ends. CDR3 DNA sequence: TGTGCCAGCAGCCCATCAGACGTGGGAGTTGGAAACACCATATATTTT. Its protein is CASSPSDVGVGNTIYF.

This clone was observed a single time. The V gene is TRBV15, the J gene TRBJ1-1, with D tentatively TRBD1 (6 bases). Per the germline V gene, CDR1 is LNHNV and CDR2 is YYDKDF (reference sequence). The V gene lost 4 bases and the J gene lost 7 bases, with 10 bases spanning the gap. The CDR3 has 12 residues. The CDR3 loop is CATSKGGIEAFF. CDR3 nucleotides: TGTGCCACCAGCAAGGGGGGTATTGAAGCTTTCTTT.

The V call is TRBV30, the J call TRBJ1-5; 9 positions agree with TRBD1. Germline V gene data show CDR1 as GTSNPN and CDR2 as SVGIG (reference sequence). V shed 6 bases and J 6 bases; nucleotides not matched to a gene: 9. There are 14 residues in the CDR3. CDR3 protein: CACTGGAGGQPQHF. The DNA of the CDR3 is TGTGCCTGTACAGGGGGCGCAGGTGGTCAGCCCCAGCATTTT.

This clone has just one count. V gene TRBV5-1 combines with J gene TRBJ2-7; D possibly corresponds to TRBD1 (6 bases). V lost 4 bases, J lost 13 bases, and 27 bases lay in between. The CDR3 sequence is 15 residues long. Germline V lookup: CDR1 SGHRS, CDR2 YFSETQ. DNA of the CDR3: TGCGCCAGCAGCCCCACGGCAGGGGCCGAAACCTCCCACTACTTC. This translates into CASSPTAGAETSHYF.

V is TRBV28 and J is TRBJ1-4; the D gene is possibly TRBD1 (6 bases). Deletions cut 6 bases from V and 7 bases from J, with 21 bases between. CDR1 is MDHEN, CDR2 SYDVKM, per germline. The CDR3 runs 16 residues. As DNA, the CDR3 is TGTGCCAGCAGATCCCTTGGGGGGCCGGAGGGTGAAAAACTGTTTTTT. Protein: CASRSLGGPEGEKLFF.